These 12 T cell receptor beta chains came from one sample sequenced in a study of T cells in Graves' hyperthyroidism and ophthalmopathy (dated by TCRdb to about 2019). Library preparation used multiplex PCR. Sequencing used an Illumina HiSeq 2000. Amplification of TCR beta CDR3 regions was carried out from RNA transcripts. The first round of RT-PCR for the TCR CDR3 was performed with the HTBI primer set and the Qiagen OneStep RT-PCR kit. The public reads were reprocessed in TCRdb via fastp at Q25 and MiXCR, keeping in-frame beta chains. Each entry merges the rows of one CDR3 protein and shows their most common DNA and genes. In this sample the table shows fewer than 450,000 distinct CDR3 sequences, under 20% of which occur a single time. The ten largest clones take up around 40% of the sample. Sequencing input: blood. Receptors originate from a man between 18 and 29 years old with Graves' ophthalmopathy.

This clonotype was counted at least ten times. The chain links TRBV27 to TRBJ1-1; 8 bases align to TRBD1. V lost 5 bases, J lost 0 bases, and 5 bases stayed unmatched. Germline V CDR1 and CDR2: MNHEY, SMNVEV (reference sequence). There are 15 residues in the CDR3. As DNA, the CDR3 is TGTGCCAGCAGTCGGGACAGGACTTTGAACACTGAAGCTTTCTTT. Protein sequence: CASSRDRTLNTEAFF.

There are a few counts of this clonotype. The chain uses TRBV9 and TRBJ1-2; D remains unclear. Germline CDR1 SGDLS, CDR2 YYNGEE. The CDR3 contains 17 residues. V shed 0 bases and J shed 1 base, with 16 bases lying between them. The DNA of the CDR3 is TGTGCCAGCAGCGTAGAAGGAAAGGCAGTCGATAACTATGGCTACACCTTC. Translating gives CASSVEGKAVDNYGYTF.

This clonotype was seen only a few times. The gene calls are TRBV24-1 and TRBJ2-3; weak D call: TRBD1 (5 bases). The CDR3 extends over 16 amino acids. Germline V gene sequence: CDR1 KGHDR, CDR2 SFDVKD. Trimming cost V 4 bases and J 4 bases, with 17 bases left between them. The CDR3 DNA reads TGTGCCACCAGTGACGACTCAGAGAAGGGGCCAGATACGCAGTATTTT. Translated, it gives CATSDDSEKGPDTQYF.

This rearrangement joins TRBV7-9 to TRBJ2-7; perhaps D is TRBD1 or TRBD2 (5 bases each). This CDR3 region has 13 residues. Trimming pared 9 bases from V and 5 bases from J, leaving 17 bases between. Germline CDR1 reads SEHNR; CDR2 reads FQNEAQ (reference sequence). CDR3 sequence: CASLGVMMDEQYF. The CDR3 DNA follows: TGTGCCAGTTTGGGGGTAATGATGGACGAGCAGTACTTC.

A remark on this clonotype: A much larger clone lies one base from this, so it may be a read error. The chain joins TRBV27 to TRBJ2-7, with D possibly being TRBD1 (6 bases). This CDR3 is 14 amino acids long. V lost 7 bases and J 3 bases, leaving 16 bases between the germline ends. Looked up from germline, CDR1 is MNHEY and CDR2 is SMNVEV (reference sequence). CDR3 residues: CASTAPEGGYEQYF. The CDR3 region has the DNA TGTGCCAGCACCGCCCCAGAAGGGGGCTACGAGCAGTACTTC.

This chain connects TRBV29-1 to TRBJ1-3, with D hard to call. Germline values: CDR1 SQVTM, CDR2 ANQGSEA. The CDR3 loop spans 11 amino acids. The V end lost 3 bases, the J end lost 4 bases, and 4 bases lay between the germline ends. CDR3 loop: CSVEGGNTIYF. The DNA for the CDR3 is TGCAGCGTTGAGGGGGGAAACACCATATATTTT.

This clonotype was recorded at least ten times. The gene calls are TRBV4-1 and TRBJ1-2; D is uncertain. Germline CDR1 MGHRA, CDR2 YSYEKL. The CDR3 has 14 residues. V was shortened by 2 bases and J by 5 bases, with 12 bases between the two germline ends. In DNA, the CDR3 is TGCGCCAGCAGCCAATTCATCGGACCGTATGGCTACACCTTC. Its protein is CASSQFIGPYGYTF.

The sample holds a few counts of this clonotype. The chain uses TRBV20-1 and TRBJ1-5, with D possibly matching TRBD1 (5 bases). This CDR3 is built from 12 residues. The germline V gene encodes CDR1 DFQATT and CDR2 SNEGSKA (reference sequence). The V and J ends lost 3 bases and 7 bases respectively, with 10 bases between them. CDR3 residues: CSARAGGQPQHF. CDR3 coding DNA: TGCAGTGCTAGGGCTGGGGGGCAGCCCCAGCATTTT.

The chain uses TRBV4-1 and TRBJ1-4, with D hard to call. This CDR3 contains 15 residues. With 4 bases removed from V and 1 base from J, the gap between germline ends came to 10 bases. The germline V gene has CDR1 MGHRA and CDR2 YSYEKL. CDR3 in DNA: TGCGCCAGCAGCCCGGACGGGCTAACTAATGAAAAACTGTTTTTT. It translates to CASSPDGLTNEKLFF.

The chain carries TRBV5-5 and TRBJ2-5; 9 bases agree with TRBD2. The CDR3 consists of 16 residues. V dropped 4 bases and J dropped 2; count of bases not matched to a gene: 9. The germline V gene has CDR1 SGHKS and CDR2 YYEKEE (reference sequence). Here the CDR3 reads CASSKDGGGAQETQYF. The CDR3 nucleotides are TGTGCCAGCAGCAAAGATGGCGGGGGGGCACAAGAGACCCAGTACTTC.

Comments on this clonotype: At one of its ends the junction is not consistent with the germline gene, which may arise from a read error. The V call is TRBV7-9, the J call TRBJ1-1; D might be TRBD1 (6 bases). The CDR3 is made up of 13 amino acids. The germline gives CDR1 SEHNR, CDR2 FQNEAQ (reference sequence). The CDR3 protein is CVSSSTGSTEAFF. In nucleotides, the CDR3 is TGTGTCAGCAGCTCCACAGGGAGCACTGAAGCTTTCTTT.

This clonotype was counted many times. In DNA form, the CDR3 reads TGTGCCAGTAGTCTCCCGATCTCGGGGGGTACTGAAGCTTTCTTT. Translated, it gives CASSLPISGGTEAFF. This chain connects TRBV19 to TRBJ1-1; D is perhaps TRBD1 (5 bases). CDR3 length equals 15 residues. The germline gives CDR1 LNHDA, CDR2 SQIVND (reference sequence). The V end was cut by 5 bases, the J end by 5 bases, with 18 bases between. Based on the CDR3 plus reference TRBV19 and TRBJ1-1, the full variable domain is DGGITQSPKYLFRKEGQNVTLSCEQNLNHDAMYWYRQDPGQGLRLIYYSQIVNDFQKGDIAEGYSVSREKKESFPLTVTSAQKNPTAFYLCASSLPISGGTEAFFGQGTRLTVV.